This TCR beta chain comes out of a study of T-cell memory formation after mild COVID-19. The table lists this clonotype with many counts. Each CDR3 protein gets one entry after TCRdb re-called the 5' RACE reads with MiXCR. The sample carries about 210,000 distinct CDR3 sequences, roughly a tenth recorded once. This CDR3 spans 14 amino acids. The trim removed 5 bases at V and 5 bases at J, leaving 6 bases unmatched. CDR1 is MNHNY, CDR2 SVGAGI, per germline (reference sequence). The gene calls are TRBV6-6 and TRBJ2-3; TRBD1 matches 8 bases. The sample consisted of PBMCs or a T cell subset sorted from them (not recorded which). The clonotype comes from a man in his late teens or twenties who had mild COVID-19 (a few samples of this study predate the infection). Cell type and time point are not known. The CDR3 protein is CASSRTGNEDTQYF. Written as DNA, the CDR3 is TGTGCCAGCAGTCGGACAGGGAACGAAGATACGCAGTATTTT.